This T cell receptor (beta chain) derives from a study of cytomegalovirus exposure and HLA in healthy donors. Study details: The Caucasian-associated ancestry cluster contained around four fifths of the roughly 390 genotyped donors. Study observations and caveats: Several V segments, TRBV6-2 and TRBV6-3 among them, could not be told apart and were dropped. Earlier findings revealed that most TCR beta V segments proved productive either about 87% or about 30% of the time.

Vbeta (60) and Jbeta (13) primers were used in the PCR. Sequencing was performed with immunoSEQ multiplex PCR; in TCRdb, only in-frame clones are kept and a portion is missing. The sample shows about 120,000 clones, 10% of them seen only once. The sample holds a few counts of this clone. What it binds is unknown. J lost 7 bases, V lost 2 bases, and 9 bases had no gene match. The CDR3 covers 15 residues. The germline V gene has CDR1 SEHNR and CDR2 FQNEAQ (reference sequence). The sequence was obtained from a woman in her late teens or twenties in good health and CMV-seropositive. The chain recombines TRBV7-9 with TRBJ1-1; 8 bases are shared with TRBD1. Sequencing was carried out using PBMCs. The CDR3 region is CASSLSQGAHDEAFF. The CDR3 bases are TGTGCCAGCAGCTTATCCCAGGGGGCGCATGATGAAGCTTTCTTT. The variable domain in full, completed from reference TRBV7-9 and TRBJ1-1, reads DTGVSQNPRHKITKRGQNVTFRCDPISEHNRLYWYRQTLGQGPEFLTYFQNEAQLEKSRLLSDRFSAERPKGSFSTLEIQRTEQGDSAMYLCASSLSQGAHDEAFFGQGTRLTVV.